The 27 T cell receptor beta chains listed next were all sequenced from one sample in a study of blood T cell repertoires in COVID-19. Data came from immunoSEQ multiplex PCR; TCRdb stores just in-frame clones and leaves some out. The repertoire holds 77,000 or so clones, with approximately 90% as singletons. Sequences were obtained from peripheral blood. These receptors originate from a man aged 50-60 years with active COVID-19.

This chain joins TRBV5-3 and TRBJ2-1, with D perhaps TRBD1 (6 bases). TRBV5-3 falls under the ORF class, with uncertain function. Between the trimmed V and J ends, which lost 1 base and 7 bases, there was a span of 18 bases. CDR3 size: 16 residues. CDR3 loop: CARSLYGGAGSNEQFF. CDR3 sequence (DNA): TGTGCCAGAAGCTTGTATGGGGGCGCGGGCTCGAATGAGCAGTTCTTC.

This clone was seen a handful of times. The CDR3 protein is CASSFVNSPLHF. The DNA of the CDR3 is TGTGCCAGCAGTTTCGTAAATTCACCCCTCCACTTT. The gene calls are TRBV27 and TRBJ1-6; no reliable D call. Germline V gene lookup returns CDR1 MNHEY and CDR2 SMNVEV (reference sequence). Trimming removed 3 bases from V and 7 bases from J, with 4 bases in between. CDR3 size: 12 residues.

CDR3 bases: TGTGCCAGCAGTGACAGGAGGACTAGACAGGGGGCCGATCAGCCCCAGCATTTT. Translation: CASSDRRTRQGADQPQHF. The chain couples TRBV2 to TRBJ1-5, with 10 nucleotides matching TRBD1. The CDR3 covers 18 residues. Trimming at V came to 3 bases and at J to 5 bases, leaving 13 bases not matched to a gene. Looked up from germline, CDR1 is SNHLY and CDR2 is FYNNEI.

The gene calls are TRBV7-6 and TRBJ1-3; 9 bases are shared with TRBD1. Germline V CDR1 and CDR2: SGHVS, FNYEAQ. V was clipped by 5 bases and J by 4 bases; unmatched bases: 6. The CDR3 has 15 amino acids. The CDR3 DNA is TGTGCCAGCAGCCCGTCCGGGACAGGGGGAAACACCATATATTTT. It yields the protein CASSPSGTGGNTIYF.

The V gene is TRBV28, the J gene TRBJ2-3, with TRBD2 matching 11 bases. CDR1 MDHEN and CDR2 SYDVKM come from the germline V gene. Germline trimming cut 3 bases from V and 0 bases from J; bases unmatched to any gene: 11. The CDR3 extends over 19 amino acids. The CDR3 loop reads CASSFSGLAGGPSTDTQYF. CDR3 bases: TGTGCCAGCAGTTTTTCAGGGCTAGCGGGAGGCCCTAGCACAGATACGCAGTATTTT.

The chain combines TRBV11-3 with TRBJ2-1, with 8 bases matching TRBD2. This CDR3 is 16 amino acids long. Germline V gene sequence: CDR1 SGHNT, CDR2 YENEEA. V trimming: 5 bases; J trimming: 1 base; junction bases outside the gene matches: 7. Here the CDR3 DNA reads TGTGCCAGCAGCACGGGGGGGACCCCGTCCTACAATGAGCAGTTCTTC. It specifies CASSTGGTPSYNEQFF.

V gene TRBV13 combines with J gene TRBJ2-2; 7 nucleotides line up with TRBD1. This CDR3 comprises 15 residues. The germline V gene has CDR1 PRHDT and CDR2 FYEKMQ (reference sequence). With 1 base clipped from V and 6 bases from J, the junction kept 5 bases outside the gene matches. CDR3 region: CASSLVFTGAGELFF. DNA for the CDR3: TGTGCCAGCAGCTTAGTTTTTACAGGGGCCGGGGAGCTGTTTTTT.

The chain employs TRBV7-9 and TRBJ1-1; the D is unclear. The CDR3 is made up of 14 amino acids. The germline V gene has CDR1 SEHNR and CDR2 FQNEAQ (reference sequence). The germline V and J ends were trimmed by 1 base and 6 bases, with 12 bases remaining between them. The CDR3 coding sequence is TGTGCCAGCAGCTTAGAAGTAGGAGGCTCTGAAGCTTTCTTT. It translates to CASSLEVGGSEAFF. Combining the CDR3 with reference TRBV7-9 and TRBJ1-1 gives the whole variable domain DTGVSQNPRHKITKRGQNVTFRCDPISEHNRLYWYRQTLGQGPEFLTYFQNEAQLEKSRLLSDRFSAERPKGSFSTLEIQRTEQGDSAMYLCASSLEVGGSEAFFGQGTRLTVV.

The rearrangement links TRBV4-1 to TRBJ2-1, with TRBD2 matching 9 bases. V was clipped by 4 bases and J by 0 bases; unmatched bases: 16. This CDR3 region has 20 residues. Looked up from germline, CDR1 is MGHRA and CDR2 is YSYEKL. DNA of the CDR3: TGCGCCAGCAGCCCACTCCTAGCGGGATCTCTACTGAGCTCCTACAATGAGCAGTTCTTC. Translated, it gives CASSPLLAGSLLSSYNEQFF.

This sequence joins TRBV27 and TRBJ2-4; TRBD2 might be the D (5 bases). Between the trimmed V and J ends, which lost 2 bases and 4 bases, there was a span of 18 bases. Germline V CDR1 and CDR2: MNHEY, SMNVEV (reference sequence). The CDR3 loop spans 17 amino acids. The CDR3: CASSLSAGRRAKNIQYF. The DNA for the CDR3 is TGTGCCAGCAGTTTAAGCGCGGGCCGGCGAGCTAAAAACATTCAGTACTTC.

The J gene is TRBJ2-6, the V gene TRBV2, with TRBD2 as a possible D gene (6 bases). V lost 0 bases and J 1 base, leaving 10 bases between the germline ends. Germline CDR1 SNHLY, CDR2 FYNNEI. The CDR3 has 17 residues. The CDR3 loop is CASSEAPRGSGANVLTF. The CDR3 nucleotides are TGTGCCAGCAGTGAAGCGCCCCGGGGGTCTGGGGCCAACGTCCTGACTTTC.

In its sample, this clone was seen once. This chain joins TRBV28 and TRBJ2-7; 7 bases align to TRBD2. The CDR3 extends over 14 amino acids. J gave up 2 bases and V 6 bases, and 7 bases lay outside the gene matches. From germline, CDR1 is MDHEN and CDR2 SYDVKM. In DNA form, the CDR3 reads TGTGCCAGCAGGCGACTAGCCGGCCCCTACGAGCAGTACTTC. This codes for CASRRLAGPYEQYF.

The chain uses TRBV10-3 and TRBJ2-7, with 10 bases matching TRBD2. The CDR3 is made up of 15 amino acids. Unmatched junction bases numbered 12, after V lost 10 bases and J lost 3 bases. From germline, CDR1 is ENHRY and CDR2 SYGVKD. The CDR3 region is CASRIPSGSLYEQYF. In DNA form, the CDR3 reads TGTGCCAGCCGGATTCCTAGCGGGAGCCTCTACGAGCAGTACTTC.

The V call is TRBV19, the J call TRBJ2-7; D might be TRBD1 (5 bases). V lost 4 bases, J lost 3 bases, and 10 bases lay in between. This CDR3 region has 13 residues. Germline V gene sequence: CDR1 LNHDA, CDR2 SQIVND (reference sequence). The CDR3: CASSRQHGYEQYF. In DNA, the CDR3 is TGTGCCAGTAGTAGACAGCATGGCTACGAGCAGTACTTC.

J is TRBJ1-2 and V is TRBV2; 9 nucleotides agree with TRBD1. Germline V CDR1 and CDR2: SNHLY, FYNNEI. J was trimmed by 0 bases and V by 7 bases; bases with no gene match: 9. The CDR3 has 16 residues. The CDR3 DNA follows: TGTGCCAGCAAAGCCGGGACAGGGTCACCTAACTATGGCTACACCTTC. Translation gives CASKAGTGSPNYGYTF.

This chain connects TRBV5-4 to TRBJ1-2, with no clear D. Trimming stripped 4 bases from V and 5 bases from J, with 12 bases between. The CDR3 has 13 amino acids. From germline, CDR1 is SGHNT and CDR2 YYREEE (reference sequence). This chain's CDR3 is CASSRESLYGYTF. The CDR3, as DNA: TGTGCCAGCAGCCGGGAGAGCCTTTATGGCTACACCTTC.

The V call is TRBV15, the J call TRBJ1-2, with D tentatively TRBD1 (5 bases). The germline CDR1 and CDR2 sequences are LNHNV and YYDKDF (reference sequence). Trimming cost V 0 bases and J 2 bases, with 10 bases left between them. The CDR3 is 15 amino acids. The CDR3 region has the DNA TGTGCCACCAGCAGAGAAGACAGACCCAACTATGGCTACACCTTC. Amino acids: CATSREDRPNYGYTF.

The genes are TRBV28 and TRBJ2-3; TRBD2 is a possible D gene (5 bases). V was clipped by 6 bases and J by 2 bases, with 21 bases between them. Germline V gives CDR1 MDHEN, CDR2 SYDVKM. The CDR3 is made up of 17 amino acids. CDR3 sequence: CASSTPGKVDTTDTQYF. In nucleotides, the CDR3 is TGTGCCAGCAGCACACCCGGGAAGGTAGACACCACAGATACGCAGTATTTT. The entire variable domain, with the rest obtained from reference TRBV28 and TRBJ2-3, is as follows: DVKVTQSSRYLVKRTGEKVFLECVQDMDHENMFWYRQDPGLGLRLIYFSYDVKMKEKGDIPEGYSVSREKKERFSLILESASTNQTSMYLCASSTPGKVDTTDTQYFGPGTRLTVL.

This clone showed up just a few times. The gene calls are TRBV2 and TRBJ1-4, with TRBD1 matching over 8 bases. V trimming: 6 bases; J trimming: 7 bases; junction bases outside the gene matches: 7. This CDR3 has 14 residues. Germline V CDR1 and CDR2: SNHLY, FYNNEI. CDR3 region: CASRVQGAGEKLFF. The CDR3 DNA reads as TGTGCCAGCAGGGTCCAGGGGGCCGGTGAAAAACTGTTTTTT.

The gene calls are TRBV6-5 and TRBJ1-6; no definite D call. This CDR3 region has 13 residues. The germline V gene encodes CDR1 MNHEY and CDR2 SVGAGI. The V and J ends lost 5 bases and 7 bases respectively, with 9 bases between them. Here the CDR3 DNA reads TGTGCCAGCAGTCCGTCCCTGAATTCACCCCTCCACTTT. It codes for CASSPSLNSPLHF.

The rearrangement joins TRBV28 to TRBJ2-2; 7 bases agree with TRBD2. Trimming cost V 8 bases and J 7 bases; bases outside gene matches: 10. This CDR3 comprises 14 residues. Germline V gene lookup returns CDR1 MDHEN and CDR2 SYDVKM. The CDR3 DNA is TGTGCCAGCCTCGGGGAGGGCGACATCGGGGAGCTGTTTTTT. Residues: CASLGEGDIGELFF.

V and J are TRBV4-2 and TRBJ1-4; 8 nucleotides align to TRBD1. V shed 1 base, J shed 8 bases, and the junction held 6 bases outside the gene matches. The CDR3 has 15 amino acids. In germline, CDR1 is LGHNA, CDR2 YNFKEQ. Here the CDR3 reads CASSQGRTGSEKLFF. The CDR3 nucleotides are TGTGCCAGCAGCCAAGGCCGGACAGGGTCGGAAAAACTGTTTTTT.

Worth noting for this clone: Other DNA sequences of this sample code for an identical CDR3. This sequence joins TRBV18 and TRBJ1-2, with D maybe TRBD1 (6 bases). Trimming left V 3 bases short and J 2 bases short, with 7 bases between. The CDR3 has 13 amino acids. The V gene's germline CDR1 is KGHSH and CDR2 LQKENI. The CDR3 spells CASSPDSNYGYTF. CDR3 sequence (DNA): TGTGCCAGCTCACCGGACAGCAACTATGGCTACACCTTC.

The chain uses TRBV27 and TRBJ2-7, with 7 bases identical to TRBD1. Looked up from germline, CDR1 is MNHEY and CDR2 is SMNVEV (reference sequence). The CDR3 contains 13 residues. V lost 7 bases to trimming and J lost 4 bases; unmatched junction nucleotides: 7. CDR3 DNA sequence: TGTGCCAGCACCTCGACAGGGAGATACGAGCAGTACTTC. Translation gives CASTSTGRYEQYF.

The V and J genes are TRBV5-4 and TRBJ2-4; 9 bases fit TRBD1. CDR1 SGHNT and CDR2 YYREEE come from the germline V gene (reference sequence). CDR3 length: 16 amino acids. Trimming at V came to 3 bases and at J to 0 bases, leaving 4 bases not matched to a gene. In DNA, the CDR3 is TGTGCCAGCAGCTCGGGACAGGGCCTAGCCAAAAACATTCAGTACTTC. Protein product: CASSSGQGLAKNIQYF.

The chain links TRBV10-3 to TRBJ2-5; possible D gene TRBD2, 7 bases. Germline values: CDR1 ENHRY, CDR2 SYGVKD. CDR3 length equals 12 residues. The V end was cut by 7 bases, the J end by 4 bases, with 10 bases between. Here the CDR3 DNA reads TGTGCCATCAAGGGAGGGGGAGAGACCCAGTACTTC. Its translation is CAIKGGGETQYF.

The V gene is TRBV9, the J gene TRBJ1-4; TRBD1 agrees at 10 bases. CDR3 size: 14 residues. Germline V gives CDR1 SGDLS, CDR2 YYNGEE. Trimming took 3 bases from V and 7 from J; bases not matched to a gene: 3. The CDR3 protein is CASSETGGGEKLFF. The CDR3 DNA sequence: TGTGCCAGCAGCGAGACAGGGGGCGGTGAAAAACTGTTTTTT.